The rows below give T cell receptor beta chains drawn from one sample of a study of blood T cell repertoires in COVID-19. The method was immunoSEQ multiplex PCR; TCRdb's version includes in-frame clones alone and lacks a portion of them. The table includes 150,000 to 200,000 clones, under 80% detected once. Sequenced material: peripheral blood. Every receptor here comes from a man aged 45 to 65 who had recovered from COVID-19. The CDR3 runs from the conserved cysteine through the conserved F or W. Fields, in order: D gene, V gene, J gene, clone size, CDR3 DNA, CDR3 protein. D genes are given only for firm matches. The size field is filled for only some rows; it gives once, few, many or a size class.

D: TRBD1; V: TRBV30; J: TRBJ1-2; size: .; DNA: TGTGCCTGGAGCCTCAGGGGGGATGTGGGTGGCTACACCTTC; CDR3: CAWSLRGDVGGYTF
D: TRBD1; V: TRBV28; J: TRBJ1-6; size: .; DNA: TGTGCGATGAACACAGGGGATTCACCCCTCCACTTT; CDR3: CAMNTGDSPLHF
D: TRBD1; V: TRBV29-1; J: TRBJ2-7; size: .; DNA: TGCAGCGTTGAAGTGACAGGGGGTCTCTACGAGCAGTACTTC; CDR3: CSVEVTGGLYEQYF
D: TRBD1; V: TRBV18; J: TRBJ1-2; size: .; DNA: TGTGCCAGCTCAACAGGGGGTGAGGGCTATGGCTACACCTTC; CDR3: CASSTGGEGYGYTF
D: .; V: TRBV5-1; J: TRBJ1-2; size: .; DNA: TGCGCCAGCAGCCCGCCCGGAGTCCAGCCCTACTATGGCTACACCTTC; CDR3: CASSPPGVQPYYGYTF
D: TRBD1; V: TRBV28; J: TRBJ1-1; size: once; DNA: TGTGCCAGCAGTTGGGCGACAGGGGGCACGCGGGCTTTCTTT; CDR3: CASSWATGGTRAFF
D: .; V: TRBV18; J: TRBJ1-4; size: .; DNA: TGTGCCAGCTCACCAATTGTGGGAGTTAATGAAAAACTGTTTTTT; CDR3: CASSPIVGVNEKLFF
D: TRBD2; V: TRBV4-1; J: TRBJ2-1; size: few; DNA: TGCGCCAGCAGCCAAGGGGGACTAGCGGGAGTACGGTCCTACAATGAGCAGTTCTTC; CDR3: CASSQGGLAGVRSYNEQFF
D: .; V: TRBV5-6; J: TRBJ2-7; size: .; DNA: TGTGCCAGCAGCTTGGGACAGGTCGACTACGAGCAGTACTTC; CDR3: CASSLGQVDYEQYF
D: .; V: TRBV19; J: TRBJ1-5; size: .; DNA: TGTGCCAGTATCCATACTAACGGGGGTGGAGAGCCCCAGCATTTT; CDR3: CASIHTNGGGEPQHF
D: TRBD2; V: TRBV11-2; J: TRBJ2-1; size: .; DNA: TGTGCCAGCAGCTTAGAGTACGGACTAGCGGGAGACGCCCCCTACAATGAGCAGTTCTTC; CDR3: CASSLEYGLAGDAPYNEQFF
D: .; V: TRBV30; J: TRBJ2-5; size: .; DNA: TGTGCCTGGAGTGTTCTCCCTTTACAAGAGACCCAGTACTTC; CDR3: CAWSVLPLQETQYF
D: .; V: TRBV30; J: TRBJ2-2; size: .; DNA: TGTGCCTGGTGTAATGGACTTAACACCGGGGAGCTGTTTTTT; CDR3: CAWCNGLNTGELFF
D: .; V: TRBV5-1; J: TRBJ2-1; size: .; DNA: TGCGCCAGCAGCCCACCCCGGACAGACCACAATGAGCAGTTCTTC; CDR3: CASSPPRTDHNEQFF
D: .; V: TRBV4-1; J: TRBJ2-1; size: .; DNA: TGCGCCAGCAGCCAGACTGAGCGGAGAAGCTCCTACAATGAGCAGTTCTTC; CDR3: CASSQTERRSSYNEQFF
D: TRBD1; V: TRBV5-6; J: TRBJ2-2; size: once; DNA: TGTGCCAGCAGCTTGGCCGGACAGGGGAGAACCGGGGAGCTGTTTTTT; CDR3: CASSLAGQGRTGELFF
D: TRBD2; V: TRBV5-1; J: TRBJ2-7; size: .; DNA: TGCGCCAGCAGCCTGCCCCCAGGGACTAGCGGGAGCGAGCAGTACTTC; CDR3: CASSLPPGTSGSEQYF
D: TRBD2; V: TRBV11-3; J: TRBJ2-1; size: .; DNA: TGTGCCAGCAGCTTAGCTAGCGGGGTCTACAATGAGCAGTTCTTC; CDR3: CASSLASGVYNEQFF
D: TRBD1; V: TRBV27; J: TRBJ2-3; size: .; DNA: TGTGCCAGCAGTCCAGACAGGGGGCTTGGAGATACGCAGTATTTT; CDR3: CASSPDRGLGDTQYF
D: TRBD1; V: TRBV11-3; J: TRBJ1-1; size: .; DNA: TGTGCCAGCAGCTCCACAGGGGACGGGACTGAAGCTTTCTTT; CDR3: CASSSTGDGTEAFF
D: TRBD1; V: TRBV7-7; J: TRBJ2-7; size: .; DNA: TGTGCCAGCAGCTTAGGGGTCCAGGGGGCCTCCTCCGAGCAGTACTTC; CDR3: CASSLGVQGASSEQYF